The text below deals with one TCR beta chain. This clonotype was seen a few times. The antigen it recognizes is unknown. No much larger clonotype is one base removed from it; base qualities were not supplied. The entry originates in a study of T-cell reconstitution after alpha-beta-depleted transplantation in children (dated by TCRdb to about 2016). A note on the overall study: The study quantitatively tracked T-cell immune reconstitution after TCRalphabeta/CD19-depleted allogeneic hematopoietic cell transplantation in children using TCR repertoire profiling.

Overall study results and their limits: In some patients, the high TCRbeta diversity seen at day 60 was put down to recipient T cells and intrathymic progenitors that had survived conditioning. Apparently early alphabetaT-cell count recovery about two months after transplant reportedly relied on only several hundred rapidly expanded clones derived from non-depleted graft cells. The frequencies of hyperexpanded clones fell over the following months, and after one year, T-cell counts and TCRbeta diversity were mostly attributed to newly produced T cells.

The treatment or condition label here, explained by the study, means: allogeneic hematopoietic cell transplantation with graft depleted of TCRalphabeta T cells and CD19 B cells. The transplant recipients were children given TCRalphabeta/CD19-depleted allogeneic hematopoietic cell grafts. For this chain, trimming is 5 bases at the V end and 3 bases at the J end, and the number of junction bases without a gene match is 13. CDR3 length: 17 amino acids, cysteine to phenylalanine. Only the CDR3 DNA is retained, 51 bases long and in frame from the first base. The germline V gene (reference sequence) provides CDR1 SEHNR and CDR2 FQNEAQ. The library was generated by PCR. For sequencing, an Illumina HiSeq 2500 was employed. TCR library preparation used molecular barcoding, with unique molecular identifiers applied to normalize quantification of the TCRbeta repertoire. TCRdb cleaned the public reads at Q25 with fastp, built clones with MiXCR and kept in-frame beta chains. Identical CDR3 proteins give one entry, which carries the most common genes and DNA. The sample contains hundreds of thousands of distinct CDR3 sequences, around 12% of them found a single time. The biggest ten clones account for 0.65% to 0.9% of the sample.

The TCR sequence derives from a girl aged 2 to 10 with congenital amegakaryocytic thrombocytopenia, due to receive a stem cell transplant. The sequenced sample was PBMCs, obtained before TCRalphabeta/CD19-depleted stem cell transplant. The chain couples TRBV7-9 to TRBJ2-3; TRBD1 aligns with 8 central bases. This receptor carries the CDR3 CASSVTPTGARTDTQYF. The DNA reads as follows: TGTGCCAGCAGCGTAACCCCGACAGGGGCGCGGACAGATACGCAGTATTTT.